The sequence of this T cell receptor beta chain was determined in a study of blood T cell repertoires in COVID-19. Study as a whole: Samples taken during acute and convalescent COVID-19 were collected in the United States, Italy and Spain. T cells, B-cell-depleted T cells, or PBMCs supplied cDNA or gDNA.

The V and J ends lost 4 bases and 3 bases, in that order; junction bases with no gene match: 2. The CDR3 runs 13 residues. Per germline, CDR1 SGHNT and CDR2 YYREEE (reference sequence). Some clones are missing from TCRdb's copy, which holds only in-frame ones; the method was immunoSEQ multiplex PCR. The repertoire includes roughly 260,000 clones, roughly 87% of them detected once, and over 2% sits in the top ten. Sequenced material: peripheral blood. The chain links TRBV5-4 to TRBJ1-2; TRBD1 matches 8 bases. This sequence was found in a woman aged 50 to 60 who had recovered from COVID-19. The CDR3 nucleotides read TGTGCCAGCAGCCCGACAGGGGACTATGGCTACACCTTC. It is translated as CASSPTGDYGYTF.